The 16 T cell receptor beta chains below were found in one sample sequenced in a study of OX40 agonist ivuxolimab in advanced cancers. Produced via immunoSEQ multiplex PCR; TCRdb's table is partial and in-frame only. The data hold approximately 91,000 clones, with 80% to 90% observed a single time. Source: CD4+ or CD8+ T cells sorted from blood, taken in a trial of the OX40 agonist ivuxolimab. The origin of the receptors is an adult with an advanced solid tumor such as melanoma, head and neck, liver or kidney cancer.

The rearrangement uses TRBV6-1 and TRBJ1-5; maybe TRBD1 (5 bases). This CDR3 spans 13 amino acids. With 6 bases removed from V and 9 bases from J, the gap between germline ends came to 15 bases. Germline values: CDR1 MNHNS, CDR2 SASEGT. The CDR3 protein is CASRDTGASPQHF. Written as DNA, the CDR3 is TGTGCCAGCAGGGACACCGGGGCCTCGCCCCAGCATTTT.

The gene calls are TRBV7-2 and TRBJ1-5; D is undetermined. The length of the CDR3 is 12 residues. The germline V and J ends were trimmed by 4 bases and 5 bases, with 6 bases remaining between them. The germline gives CDR1 SGHTA, CDR2 FQGNSA. The CDR3 sequence: CASSSVDQPQHF. The CDR3, as DNA: TGTGCCAGCAGCTCAGTAGATCAGCCCCAGCATTTT.

The V and J genes are TRBV10-1 and TRBJ2-1; 8 bases map to TRBD2. The CDR3 extends over 14 amino acids. Germline values: CDR1 WNHNN, CDR2 SYGVQD (reference sequence). Losses at the gene ends were 4 bases for V and 10 bases for J; bases not matched to a gene: 9. The chain's CDR3 is CASSAGLVGDEQFF. The CDR3 bases are TGCGCCAGCAGTGCGGGACTAGTGGGAGACGAGCAGTTCTTC.

V gene TRBV27 combines with J gene TRBJ2-7; 10 bases fit TRBD1. The trim removed 6 bases at V and 5 bases at J, leaving 4 bases unmatched. Germline CDR1 is MNHEY and CDR2 is SMNVEV (reference sequence). This CDR3 has 13 residues. The DNA of the CDR3 is TGTGCCAGCAGAGACAGGGGGCGACACGAGCAGTACTTC. Protein sequence: CASRDRGRHEQYF.

The rearrangement joins TRBV19 to TRBJ2-7; D gene unclear. CDR3 size: 11 residues. Germline V gene sequence: CDR1 LNHDA, CDR2 SQIVND (reference sequence). Trimming removed 4 bases from V and 9 bases from J, with 10 bases in between. The CDR3 loop reads CASSTRTMQYF. Written as DNA, the CDR3 is TGTGCCAGTAGTACCAGGACCATGCAGTACTTC.

The rearrangement links TRBV28 to TRBJ1-4; D gene unclear. Germline loops: CDR1 MDHEN, CDR2 SYDVKM. CDR3 length: 15 amino acids. Deletions cut 5 bases from V and 1 base from J, with 11 bases between. CDR3 DNA sequence: TGTGCCAGCAGTGAGACGGGAGGAACTAATGAAAAACTGTTTTTT. Translating gives CASSETGGTNEKLFF.

The chain joins TRBV7-2 to TRBJ1-5; no firm D call. Germline-derived CDR1 and CDR2 are SGHTA and FQGNSA. The CDR3 sequence is 13 residues long. V was shortened by 1 base and J by 7 bases, with 8 bases between the two germline ends. This CDR3 is CASSLGGSQPQHF. The CDR3 coding sequence is TGTGCCAGCAGCTTAGGAGGGAGCCAGCCCCAGCATTTT. Filled out from reference TRBV7-2 and TRBJ1-5, the complete variable domain reads GAGVSQSPSNKVTEKGKDVELRCDPISGHTALYWYRQSLGQGLEFLIYFQGNSAPDKSGLPSDRFSAERTGGSVSTLTIQRTQQEDSAVYLCASSLGGSQPQHFGDGTRLSIL.

V gene TRBV10-3 combines with J gene TRBJ2-3; either TRBD1 or TRBD2 may supply D (5 bases each). The CDR3 spans 14 residues. Trimming cost V 6 bases and J 2 bases, with 12 bases left between them. CDR1 and CDR2 (germline): ENHRY, SYGVKD. CDR3 sequence reads: CAIRPGRDTDTQYF. CDR3 bases: TGTGCCATCAGACCGGGACGCGACACAGATACGCAGTATTTT.

This clone was recorded once. V gene TRBV19 combines with J gene TRBJ2-1, with 11 bases that match TRBD1. The CDR3 consists of 17 residues. J gave up 8 bases and V 8 bases, and 17 bases lay outside the gene matches. The V gene's germline CDR1 is LNHDA and CDR2 SQIVND (reference sequence). The CDR3 loop reads CASGRTGGTGWDDEQFF. CDR3 nucleotide sequence: TGTGCCAGTGGTCGGACAGGGGGCACGGGTTGGGATGATGAGCAGTTCTTC.

This chain uses TRBV5-1 with TRBJ2-1; TRBD2 might be the D (5 bases). CDR1 SGHRS and CDR2 YFSETQ come from the germline V gene. CDR3 size: 12 residues. Trimming took 4 bases from V and 9 from J, leaving 11 bases between them. As DNA, the CDR3 is TGCGCCAGCAGCCCCGGACTGGGTGAGCAGTTCTTC. Its protein is CASSPGLGEQFF. Supplemented by reference TRBV5-1 and TRBJ2-1, the full variable domain reads KAGVTQTPRYLIKTRGQQVTLSCSPISGHRSVSWYQQTPGQGLQFLFEYFSETQRNKGNFPGRFSGRQFSNSRSEMNVSTLELGDSALYLCASSPGLGEQFFGPGTRLTVL.

This rearrangement joins TRBV7-6 to TRBJ2-5; maybe TRBD2 (6 bases). V was cut by 5 bases and J by 2 bases, with 18 bases left in between. Per the germline V gene, CDR1 is SGHVS and CDR2 is FNYEAQ. The CDR3 runs to 16 residues. The DNA of the CDR3 is TGTGCCAGCAGCAACCGCCAACTAGCAGCTCAAGAGACCCAGTACTTC. It encodes CASSNRQLAAQETQYF.

V is TRBV28 and J is TRBJ2-7, with 7 positions matching TRBD2. Trimming took 5 bases from V and 1 from J; bases not matched to a gene: 8. The CDR3 contains 15 residues. Germline lookup yields CDR1 MDHEN and CDR2 SYDVKM. CDR3 DNA sequence: TGTGCCAGCAGTCCTCTGACTAGCACATCCTACGAGCAGTACTTC. Residues: CASSPLTSTSYEQYF.

This chain joins TRBV11-2 and TRBJ1-2; D is unclear. From germline, CDR1 is SGHAT and CDR2 FQNNGV. The CDR3 covers 12 residues. V was cut by 5 bases and J by 5 bases, with 9 bases left in between. CDR3 DNA: TGTGCCAGCAGCCCAGACAATTATGGCTACACCTTC. Protein: CASSPDNYGYTF.

This chain connects TRBV19 to TRBJ1-1, with 7 bases that match TRBD1. The CDR3 totals 19 residues. The V segment lost 3 bases and the J segment 3 bases; nucleotides outside the gene matches: 19. Germline CDR1 LNHDA, CDR2 SQIVND (reference sequence). CDR3 amino acids: CASSIGSFDRVILDTEAFF. The CDR3 DNA sequence: TGTGCCAGTAGTATTGGTTCCTTTGACAGGGTGATTTTGGACACTGAAGCTTTCTTT.

The V call is TRBV21-1, the J call TRBJ2-1; TRBD1 is the table's D call and was not checked against the DNA. TRBV21-1 is termed a pseudogene. This CDR3 has 17 amino acids. The CDR3 sequence: CASSSRDRGSAYNEQFF. The CDR3 nucleotides are TGTGCCAGCAGCAGCCGGGACAGGGGATCTGCCTACAATGAGCAGTTCTTC.

J is TRBJ2-1 and V is TRBV7-8; TRBD1 agrees at 7 bases. The germline CDR1 and CDR2 sequences are SGHVS and FQNEAQ. V was pared by 3 bases and J by 0 bases, with 5 bases of the junction left unmatched. The CDR3 contains 16 residues. In DNA form, the CDR3 reads TGTGCCAGCAGCTTGAACAACAGGGGCTCCTACAATGAGCAGTTCTTC. Translated, it gives CASSLNNRGSYNEQFF. Based on the CDR3 plus reference TRBV7-8 and TRBJ2-1, the full variable domain is GAGVSQSPRYKVAKRGQDVALRCDPISGHVSLFWYQQALGQGPEFLTYFQNEAQLDKSGLPSDRFFAERPEGSVSTLKIQRTQQEDSAVYLCASSLNNRGSYNEQFFGPGTRLTVL.